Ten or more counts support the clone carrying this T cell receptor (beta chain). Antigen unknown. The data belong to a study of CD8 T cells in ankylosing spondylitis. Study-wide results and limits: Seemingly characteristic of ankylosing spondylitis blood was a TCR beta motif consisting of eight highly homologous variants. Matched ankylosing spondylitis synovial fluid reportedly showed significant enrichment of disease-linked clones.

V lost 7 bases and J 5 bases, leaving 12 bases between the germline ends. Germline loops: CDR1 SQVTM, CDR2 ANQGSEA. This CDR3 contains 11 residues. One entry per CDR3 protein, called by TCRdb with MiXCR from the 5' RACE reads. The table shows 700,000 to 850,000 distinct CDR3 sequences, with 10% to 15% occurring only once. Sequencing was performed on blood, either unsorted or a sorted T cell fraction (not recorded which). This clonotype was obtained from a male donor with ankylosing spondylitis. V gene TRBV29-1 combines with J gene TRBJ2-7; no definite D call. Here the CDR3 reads CSALGSDEQYF. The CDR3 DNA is TGCAGCGCCTTGGGCTCGGACGAGCAGTACTTC.